The clone carrying this T cell receptor beta chain was detected only a few times. Its antigen remains unidentified. The data originate from a study of response to subunit inactivated influenza vaccine. Study-level results: Authors suggested each seasonal flu vaccination may recruit only limited numbers of new T cells.

A single record per CDR3 protein comes from TCRdb applying MiXCR to the RT-PCR reads. The sample gives more than 400,000 distinct CDR3 sequences, less than 7.5% of which show up once; approximately 14% is in the top ten. J gave up 8 bases and V 10 bases, and 10 bases lay outside the gene matches. The CDR3 sequence is 12 residues long. The germline V gene encodes CDR1 MNHEY and CDR2 SVGAGI. The clonotype was recovered from a man aged 50 to 69 who received an inactivated influenza vaccine. The sample consisted of PBMCs from blood, taken 23 months after vaccination. The V call is TRBV6-5, the J call TRBJ1-2; 7 positions agree with TRBD1. CDR3 bases: TGTGCCACCGAGGGGGCTAGAGGAGGCTACACCTTC. This gives the protein CATEGARGGYTF.